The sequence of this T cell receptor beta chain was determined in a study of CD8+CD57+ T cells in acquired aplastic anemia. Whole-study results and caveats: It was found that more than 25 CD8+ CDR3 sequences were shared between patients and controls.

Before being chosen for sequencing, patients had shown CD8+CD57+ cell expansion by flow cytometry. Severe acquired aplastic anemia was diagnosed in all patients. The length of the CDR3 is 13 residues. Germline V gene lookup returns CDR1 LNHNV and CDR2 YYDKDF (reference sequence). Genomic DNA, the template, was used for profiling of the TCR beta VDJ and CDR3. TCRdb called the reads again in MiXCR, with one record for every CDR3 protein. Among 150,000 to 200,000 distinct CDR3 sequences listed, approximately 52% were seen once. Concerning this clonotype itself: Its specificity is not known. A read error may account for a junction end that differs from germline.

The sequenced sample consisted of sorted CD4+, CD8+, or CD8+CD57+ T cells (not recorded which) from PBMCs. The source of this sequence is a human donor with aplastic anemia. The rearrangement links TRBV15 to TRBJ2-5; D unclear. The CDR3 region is CATSRVPRGDSTF. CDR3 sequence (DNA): TGTGCCACCAGCAGAGTTCCCCGTGGAGACTCGACCTTC.